This T cell receptor beta chain originates from a study of blood T cell repertoires in COVID-19. Data came from immunoSEQ multiplex PCR; TCRdb stores just in-frame clones and leaves some out. The repertoire consists of 190,000 or so clones, with more than 65% occurring once and the leading ten covering less than 8.5%. Everyone who took part was roughly 18 to 89 years old, and they came from some 23 US areas. Cohort 3 recovered donors had two negative PCRs, clearance, or symptom resolution. The ends were cut back, 0 bases at V and 2 bases at J, with 11 bases in the middle. CDR1 and CDR2 (germline): MGHRA, YSYEKL. The length of the CDR3 is 16 residues.

The specimen sequenced was PBMCs or T cells enriched from blood (not recorded which). The chain employs TRBV4-1 and TRBJ1-5, with TRBD1 as a possible D gene (5 bases). This clonotype was obtained from a man aged 35-49 years who had recovered from COVID-19. The CDR3 is CASSQELGGGNQPQHF. Written as DNA, the CDR3 is TGCGCCAGCAGCCAAGAACTGGGGGGGGGCAATCAGCCCCAGCATTTT.